This TCR beta chain was identified in a study of blood T cells in healthy people across ages (dated by TCRdb to between 2014 and 2017). Background for the entire study: In model experiments, template switching captured about one uniquely barcoded TCR beta cDNA molecule for every two T cells. The study measured age-related changes in TCR beta repertoire diversity using deep sequencing normalized with unique cDNA molecular identifiers. Using the same blood draw, the study looked at two additional independent replicas of 1 million unique cDNA reads for two donors, one aged 18 to 29 and the other aged 80 or older. Donors were grouped into four age groups: young (average 16 years), middle-aged (about 40), aged (around 60) and long-lived (approximately 75).

The CDR3 holds 14 amino acids from the cysteine to the phenylalanine. Only CDR3 DNA is held: 42 bases, read in frame from base 1. V and J are truncated by 0 bases and 4 bases respectively, leaving an intervening sequence of 9 bases. The germline V gene (reference sequence) specifies LGHDT as CDR1 and YNNKEL as CDR2. Results the study describes overall, beyond this receptor: There was a strong correlation between observed TCR beta diversity and the percentage of naive T cells measured by flow cytometry. Total diversity estimates from one million sequenced T cells were considered lower bounds and underestimates. As age increased, observed TCR beta diversity per million T cells dropped in a roughly linear way, and a significant reduction was already evident by age roughly 40. Conclusive comparison of naive and antigen-experienced compartments was prevented by the profiling of bulk unsorted PBMCs. The long-lived group showed more naive CD4+ T cells, fewer expanded clones and increased TCR diversity than the aged group, suggesting age selection. Because the CMV infection status of the donors was unknown, age-related changes in expanded clonotypes may potentially have been confounded.

Library prep was done by 5' RACE. Sequencing instrument: Illumina HiSeq 2500. The second PCR ran for about 7 to 11 cycles and used a J-beta primer mix along with a sample-barcoded 5' primer. Each TCR beta cDNA molecule received a unique molecular identifier from a template-switch 5' adaptor carrying 12 random nucleotides. Each sample yielded at least 3 million CDR3-containing paired-end reads. All of the RNA was converted into first-strand cDNA using the Mint cDNA synthesis kit, with a TRBC-specific oligonucleotide serving as the primer. After uracil-DNA glycosylase treatment, a first 18-cycle PCR used universal primers M1SS and BC2_uni_R on all cDNA. The original methods were these. For normalization, 1 million high-quality reads, each with a distinct molecular identifier, were randomly selected from each sample. Reads sharing molecular identifiers were discarded rather than binned into consensus sequences. MiTCR, run with a Q25 quality threshold and the strictest error-elimination algorithm, handled CDR3 identification, clonotype clustering and error correction. A nonparametric unseen species model with Euler transformation was used to estimate a lower bound on total TCR beta diversity. The public reads were run again by TCRdb, first through fastp at Q25 and then through MiXCR, and only productive beta chains were kept. Each entry is one CDR3 protein sequence, shown with its most common DNA and genes. The V and J calls here are based on TCRdb, not the publication. In this sample the table shows over 750,000 distinct CDR3 sequences, 20% to 25% of which occur a single time. In total, the top ten clones hold roughly a tenth of the sample.

Worth noting for this clonotype: No cognate antigen has been identified for it. No base quality values were provided; no much bigger clone lies one nucleotide off.

The donors were roughly 40 Caucasian individuals from Russia, aged 6 to 90 years, who were systemically healthy. Ten milliliters of peripheral blood were drawn from each donor into EDTA-treated Vacutainer tubes. Ficoll-Paque density-gradient centrifugation was used to isolate PBMCs, with at least 6 million obtained per sample. Trizol reagent was used to extract total RNA from the PBMCs, yielding at least 5.5 micrograms per sample. For every donor, an aliquot of PBMCs went through flow cytometry to measure the percentages of naive CD45RAhigh/CD27high T cells. These data were also filed under a second study, of T cells of mothers and their children. The second study also describes: Nine systemically healthy Caucasian individuals, comprising three mothers and their six children, were included as donors. cDNA synthesis consumed the entire amount of extracted RNA, loaded at about 1.6 ug RNA in each 15 ul reaction. In the second PCR, sample barcodes and 2-4 random nucleotides were introduced via the M1S primer. Over 8.5 million TCR beta CDR3 reads were obtained for each mother, and some 3 million reads were obtained for each child. In both related and unrelated pairs, thymic selection shapes the output of TCR recombination in a similar way, with inherited differences having only a minor effect. Normalized repertoire overlap was always slightly but never significantly higher in related than unrelated mother-child pairs. No persistent microchimeric T cell clones were found, with a detection sensitivity of around 100 clones per million clonotypes. The study used deep NGS to compare TCR beta repertoires of mothers and children, seeking features distinguishing related mother-child pairs from unrelated individuals. On average, the children were about 10 +/- 4 years old, while the mothers were about 40 +/- 4 years old. Libraries were sequenced on Illumina HiSeq 2000 with 100+100 nt paired-end reads after adapter ligation with NEBNext reagents. To prevent cross-contamination, the mother and child libraries were prepared a month apart and were sequenced in separate runs. For each donor, somewhere between roughly 500,000 and 2,300,000 distinct TCR beta clonotypes were identified. Naive TCR beta clonotypes were estimated from low-frequency clonotypes matched to each donor's FACS-determined naive share, without sorting.

The sample comprised blood. The sequence links TRBV3-1 to TRBJ2-5; a weak D assignment points to TRBD2 (6 bases agree). The receptor was derived from a boy between 10 and 17 years old in good health. The bases read TGTGCCAGCAGCCAAGATCGAGCGGGAGAGACCCAGTACTTC. Translated, this gives CASSQDRAGETQYF.